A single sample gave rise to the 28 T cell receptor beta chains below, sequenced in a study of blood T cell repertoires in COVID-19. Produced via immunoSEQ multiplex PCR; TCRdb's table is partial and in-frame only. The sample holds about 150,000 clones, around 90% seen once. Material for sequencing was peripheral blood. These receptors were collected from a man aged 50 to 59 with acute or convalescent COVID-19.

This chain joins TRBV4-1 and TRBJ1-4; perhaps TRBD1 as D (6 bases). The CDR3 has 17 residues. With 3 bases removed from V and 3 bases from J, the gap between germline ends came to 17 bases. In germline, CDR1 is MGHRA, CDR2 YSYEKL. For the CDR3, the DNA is TGCGCCAGCAGCCAGCAAGGAACAGGGCCTTCTAATGAAAAACTGTTTTTT. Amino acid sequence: CASSQQGTGPSNEKLFF.

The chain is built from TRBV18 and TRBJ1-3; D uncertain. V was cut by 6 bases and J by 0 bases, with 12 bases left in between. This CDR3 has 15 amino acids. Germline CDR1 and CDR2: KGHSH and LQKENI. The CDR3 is CASSSAGYSGNTIYF. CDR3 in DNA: TGTGCCAGCTCCTCGGCGGGATACTCTGGAAACACCATATATTTT.

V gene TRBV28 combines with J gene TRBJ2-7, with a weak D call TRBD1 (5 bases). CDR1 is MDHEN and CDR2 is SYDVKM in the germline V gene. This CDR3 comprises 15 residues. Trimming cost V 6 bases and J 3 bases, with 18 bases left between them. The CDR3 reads CASRPWGGADYEQYV. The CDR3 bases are TGTGCCAGCAGACCCTGGGGTGGGGCCGACTACGAGCAGTACGTC.

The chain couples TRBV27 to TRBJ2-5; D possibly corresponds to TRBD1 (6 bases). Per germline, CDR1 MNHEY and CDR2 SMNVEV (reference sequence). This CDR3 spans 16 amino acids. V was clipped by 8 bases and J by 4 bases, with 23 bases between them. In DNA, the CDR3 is TGTGCCAGCGGGCCCAGGAACAGGGAGAATGTAGAGACCCAGTACTTC. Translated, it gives CASGPRNRENVETQYF.

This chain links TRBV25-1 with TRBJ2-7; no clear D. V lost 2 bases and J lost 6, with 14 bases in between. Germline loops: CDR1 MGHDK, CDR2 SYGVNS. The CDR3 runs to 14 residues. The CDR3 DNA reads TGTGCCAGCAGTGAACAAGCCCAATCGAGCGAGCAGTACTTC. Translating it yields CASSEQAQSSEQYF.

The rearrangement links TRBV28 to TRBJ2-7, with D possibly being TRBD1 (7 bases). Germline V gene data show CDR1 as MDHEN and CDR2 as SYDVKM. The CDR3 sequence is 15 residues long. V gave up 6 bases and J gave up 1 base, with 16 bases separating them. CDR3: CASRLRGALSYEQYV. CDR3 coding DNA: TGTGCCAGCAGACTCAGGGGGGCCCTGTCCTACGAGCAGTACGTC.

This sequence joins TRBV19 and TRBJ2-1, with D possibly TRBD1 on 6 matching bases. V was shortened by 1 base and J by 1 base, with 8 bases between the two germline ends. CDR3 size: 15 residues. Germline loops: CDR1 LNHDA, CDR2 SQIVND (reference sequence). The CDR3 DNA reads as TGTGCCAGTAGTATAGTTACAGGGTCCTACAATGAGCAGTTCTTC. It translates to CASSIVTGSYNEQFF.

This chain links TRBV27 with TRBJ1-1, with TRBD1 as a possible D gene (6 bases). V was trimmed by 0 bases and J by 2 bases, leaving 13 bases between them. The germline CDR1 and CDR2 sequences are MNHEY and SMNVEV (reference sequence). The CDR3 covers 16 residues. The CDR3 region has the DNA TGTGCCAGCAGTTTATCGATAAAGGACAGAAACACTGAAGCTTTCTTT. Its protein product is CASSLSIKDRNTEAFF.

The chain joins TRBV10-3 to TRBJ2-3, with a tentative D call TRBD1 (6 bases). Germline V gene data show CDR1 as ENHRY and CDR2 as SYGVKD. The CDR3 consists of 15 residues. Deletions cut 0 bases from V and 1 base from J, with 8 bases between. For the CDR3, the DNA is TGTGCCATCAGTGAGTCAGGGGGACGCACAGATACGCAGTATTTT. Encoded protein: CAISESGGRTDTQYF.

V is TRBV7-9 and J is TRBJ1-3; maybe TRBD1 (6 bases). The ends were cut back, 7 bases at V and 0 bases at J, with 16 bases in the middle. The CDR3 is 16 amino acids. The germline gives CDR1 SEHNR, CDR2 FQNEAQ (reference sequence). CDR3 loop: CASTRGGVSSGNTIYF. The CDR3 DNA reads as TGTGCCAGCACCCGAGGGGGAGTTAGCTCTGGAAACACCATATATTTT.

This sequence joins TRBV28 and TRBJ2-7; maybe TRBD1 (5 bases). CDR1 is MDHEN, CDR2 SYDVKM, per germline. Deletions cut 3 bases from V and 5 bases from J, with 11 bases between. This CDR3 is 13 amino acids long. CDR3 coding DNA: TGTGCCAGCAGTTTTTTCCAGGGCCACGAGCAGTACTTC. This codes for CASSFFQGHEQYF.

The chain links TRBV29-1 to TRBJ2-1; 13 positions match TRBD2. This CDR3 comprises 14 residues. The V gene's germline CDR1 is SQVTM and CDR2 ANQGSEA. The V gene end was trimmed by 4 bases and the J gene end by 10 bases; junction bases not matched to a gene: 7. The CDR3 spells CSVVRLAGGGEQFF. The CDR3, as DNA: TGCAGCGTTGTAAGACTAGCGGGAGGTGGGGAGCAGTTCTTC.

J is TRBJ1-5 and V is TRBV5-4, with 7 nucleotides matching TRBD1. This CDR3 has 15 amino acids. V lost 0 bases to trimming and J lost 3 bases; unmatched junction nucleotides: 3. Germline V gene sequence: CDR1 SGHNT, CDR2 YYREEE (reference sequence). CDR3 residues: CASSLGGQVNQPQHF. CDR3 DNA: TGTGCCAGCAGCTTGGGAGGACAGGTCAATCAGCCCCAGCATTTT. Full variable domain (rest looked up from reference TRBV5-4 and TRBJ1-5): ETGVTQSPTHLIKTRGQQVTLRCSSQSGHNTVSWYQQALGQGPQFIFQYYREEENGRGNFPPRFSGLQFPNYSSELNVNALELDDSALYLCASSLGGQVNQPQHFGDGTRLSIL.

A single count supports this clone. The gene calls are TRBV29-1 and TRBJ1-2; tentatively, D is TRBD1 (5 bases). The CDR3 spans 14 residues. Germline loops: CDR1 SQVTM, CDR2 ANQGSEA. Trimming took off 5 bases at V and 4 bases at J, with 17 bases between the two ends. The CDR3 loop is CSVCCQGAGYGYTF. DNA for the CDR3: TGCAGCGTTTGCTGCCAGGGTGCCGGCTATGGCTACACCTTC.

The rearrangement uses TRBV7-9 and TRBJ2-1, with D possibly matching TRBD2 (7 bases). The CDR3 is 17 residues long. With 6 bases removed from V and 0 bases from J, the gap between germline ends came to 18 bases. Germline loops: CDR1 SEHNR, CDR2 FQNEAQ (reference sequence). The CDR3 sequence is CASSMTGGGSSYNEQFF. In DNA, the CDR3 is TGTGCCAGCAGTATGACAGGCGGGGGAAGCTCCTACAATGAGCAGTTCTTC.

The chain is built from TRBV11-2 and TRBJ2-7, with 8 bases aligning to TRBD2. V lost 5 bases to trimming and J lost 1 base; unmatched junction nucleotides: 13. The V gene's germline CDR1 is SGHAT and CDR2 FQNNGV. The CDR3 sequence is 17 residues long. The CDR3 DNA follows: TGTGCCAGCAGCCCAGCCTGGGTAGCGGGGACGTCCTACGAGCAGTACTTC. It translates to CASSPAWVAGTSYEQYF.

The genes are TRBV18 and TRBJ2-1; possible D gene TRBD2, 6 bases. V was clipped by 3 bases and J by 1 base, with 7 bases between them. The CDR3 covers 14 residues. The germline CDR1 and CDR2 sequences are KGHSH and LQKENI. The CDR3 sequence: CASSPTRSYNEQFF. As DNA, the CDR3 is TGTGCCAGCTCACCGACTAGGTCCTACAATGAGCAGTTCTTC.

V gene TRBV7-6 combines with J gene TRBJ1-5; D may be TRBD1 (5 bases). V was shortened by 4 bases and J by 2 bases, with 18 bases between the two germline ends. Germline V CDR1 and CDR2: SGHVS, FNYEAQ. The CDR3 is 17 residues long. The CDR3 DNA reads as TGTGCCAGCAGCTCCACGGGGGGTACGTGGGGCAATCAGCCCCAGCATTTT. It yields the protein CASSSTGGTWGNQPQHF.

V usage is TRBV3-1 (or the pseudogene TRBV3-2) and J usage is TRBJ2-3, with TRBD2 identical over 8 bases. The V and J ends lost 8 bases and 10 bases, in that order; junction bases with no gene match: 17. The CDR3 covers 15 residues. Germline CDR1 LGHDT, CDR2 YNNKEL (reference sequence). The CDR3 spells CASGVAGTSDRAQYF. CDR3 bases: TGTGCCAGCGGAGTAGCGGGGACTTCGGATAGGGCGCAGTATTTT.

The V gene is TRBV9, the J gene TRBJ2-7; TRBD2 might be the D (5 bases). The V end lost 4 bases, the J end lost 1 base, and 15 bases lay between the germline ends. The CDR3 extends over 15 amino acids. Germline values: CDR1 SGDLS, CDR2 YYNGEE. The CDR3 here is CASSPHQSGSYEQYF. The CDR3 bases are TGTGCCAGCAGCCCCCATCAGTCGGGGTCCTACGAGCAGTACTTC. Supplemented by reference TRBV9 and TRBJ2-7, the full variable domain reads DSGVTQTPKHLITATGQRVTLRCSPRSGDLSVYWYQQSLDQGLQFLIQYYNGEERAKGNILERFSAQQFPDLHSELNLSSLELGDSALYFCASSPHQSGSYEQYFGPGTRLTVT.

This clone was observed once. The CDR3 region has the DNA TGTGCCAGCAGCCCCGAGACAGGCTCTGGATATGGCTACACCTTC. The encoded protein is CASSPETGSGYGYTF. This rearrangement joins TRBV7-9 to TRBJ1-2; weak D call: TRBD1 (6 bases). CDR3 length: 15 residues. V dropped 5 bases and J dropped 5 bases, with 18 bases sitting between them. The germline CDR1 and CDR2 sequences are SEHNR and FQNEAQ (reference sequence).

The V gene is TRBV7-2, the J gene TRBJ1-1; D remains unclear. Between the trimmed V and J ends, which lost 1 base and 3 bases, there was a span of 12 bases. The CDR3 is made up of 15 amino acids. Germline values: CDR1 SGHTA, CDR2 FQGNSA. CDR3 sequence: CASSLESGWDTEAFF. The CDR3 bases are TGTGCCAGCAGCTTAGAGTCAGGATGGGACACTGAAGCTTTCTTT.

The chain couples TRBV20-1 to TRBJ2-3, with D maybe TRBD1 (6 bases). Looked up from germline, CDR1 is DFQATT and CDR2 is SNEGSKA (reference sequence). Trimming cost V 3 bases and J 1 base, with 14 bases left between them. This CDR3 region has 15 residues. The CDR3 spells CSASWHREGTDTQYF. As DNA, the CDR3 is TGCAGTGCTAGTTGGCACAGGGAAGGCACAGATACGCAGTATTTT.

Written as DNA, the CDR3 is TGTGCCAGCAGTTTCAGGGCAGGGTACGAGCAGTACTTC. Protein sequence: CASSFRAGYEQYF. V gene TRBV12-3 or TRBV12-4 combines with J gene TRBJ2-7, with D possibly being TRBD1 (5 bases). V was cut by 3 bases and J by 4 bases, with 10 bases left in between. This CDR3 is built from 13 residues.

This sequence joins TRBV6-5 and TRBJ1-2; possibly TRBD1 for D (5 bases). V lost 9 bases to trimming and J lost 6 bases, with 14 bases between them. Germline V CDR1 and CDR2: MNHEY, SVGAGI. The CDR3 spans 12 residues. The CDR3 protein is CASDQGAHGYTF. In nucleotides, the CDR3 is TGTGCCAGTGACCAGGGTGCTCATGGCTACACCTTC.

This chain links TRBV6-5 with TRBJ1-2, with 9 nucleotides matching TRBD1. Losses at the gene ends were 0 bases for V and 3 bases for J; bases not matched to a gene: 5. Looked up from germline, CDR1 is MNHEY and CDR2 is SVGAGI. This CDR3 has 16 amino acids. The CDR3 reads CASSYSRTGGDYGYTF. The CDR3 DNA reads TGTGCCAGCAGTTACTCGCGCACAGGGGGCGACTATGGCTACACCTTC.

As DNA, the CDR3 is TGTGCCAGCAGCTTCTCCCAAGAGACCCAGTACTTC. Amino acids: CASSFSQETQYF. The chain carries TRBV11-2 and TRBJ2-5; D call uncertain. The V gene lost 3 bases and the J gene lost 1 base, with 3 bases spanning the gap. This CDR3 region has 12 residues. Germline CDR1 reads SGHAT; CDR2 reads FQNNGV. The entire variable domain, with the rest obtained from reference TRBV11-2 and TRBJ2-5, is as follows: EAGVAQSPRYKIIEKRQSVAFWCNPISGHATLYWYQQILGQGPKLLIQFQNNGVVDDSQLPKDRFSAERLKGVDSTLKIQPAKLEDSAVYLCASSFSQETQYFGPGTRLLVL.

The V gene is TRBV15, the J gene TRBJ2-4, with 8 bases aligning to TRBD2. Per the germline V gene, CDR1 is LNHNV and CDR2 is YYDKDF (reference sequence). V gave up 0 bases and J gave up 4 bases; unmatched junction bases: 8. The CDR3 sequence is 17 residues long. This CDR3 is CATSRDGSGEAKNIQYF. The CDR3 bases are TGTGCCACCAGCAGAGATGGTAGCGGGGAGGCAAAAAACATTCAGTACTTC.